A selection of T cell receptor beta chains follows, all from one sample in a study of control samples from healthy donors and cancer patients. Some clones are missing from TCRdb's copy, which holds only in-frame ones; the method was immunoSEQ multiplex PCR. The profile shows approximately 170,000 clones, just over 90% of them singletons. Material for sequencing was blood. These receptors were taken from a man in his thirties or forties in good health. Both conserved end residues are part of each CDR3. The D gene is left open where the match is weak. Rows may omit the clone size; those that give it use once, few, many or a size class.

clone size,D gene,V gene,J gene,CDR3 protein
NA,NA,TRBV6-5,TRBJ1-6,CASSYARDSNSPLHF
NA,NA,TRBV20-1,TRBJ2-1,CSASKGPTYNEQFF
NA,TRBD1,TRBV10-2,TRBJ2-3,CASSEGIGTGRITDTQYF
NA,NA,TRBV4-1,TRBJ1-1,CASSQGFREPTEAFF
NA,TRBD2,TRBV2,TRBJ2-2,CASNPGLAGGSTGELFF
NA,NA,TRBV4-1,TRBJ1-4,CASSQAPSVNEKLFF
NA,TRBD1,TRBV29-1,TRBJ2-5,CSVETYTGGGETQYF
NA,TRBD1,TRBV19,TRBJ1-2,CASSTDRGPYGYTF
NA,NA,TRBV6-1,TRBJ1-2,CASSEAVGYTF
once,NA,TRBV3-1/TRBV3-2,TRBJ2-7,CASSLRGRVPYEQYF
NA,NA,TRBV27,TRBJ2-1,CASSLLSSYNEQFF
NA,NA,TRBV5-8,TRBJ1-5,CASSLEGKGVKQPQHF
NA,NA,TRBV6-2/TRBV6-3,TRBJ2-7,CASSYSDTYEQYF
NA,TRBD2,TRBV5-1,TRBJ2-3,CASRQGTSGITDTQYF
few,TRBD1,TRBV4-1,TRBJ1-6,CASSTRQGPRITLHF
NA,NA,TRBV19,TRBJ1-2,CASSTQDGLSGYTF
NA,TRBD2,TRBV5-1,TRBJ2-2,CASSTGLVAGELFF
NA,NA,TRBV19,TRBJ2-2,CASRSPGELFF
once,NA,TRBV19,TRBJ1-5,CASSATGSGNQPQHF
NA,NA,TRBV5-4,TRBJ1-2,CASSLDSYYGYTF
once,TRBD2,TRBV6-1,TRBJ2-1,CASSEGVSGKAEQFF
NA,TRBD2,TRBV30,TRBJ2-1,CAWSETTSGLRIYNEQFF
once,NA,TRBV23-1,TRBJ1-5,CASSQSRDILPPQHF
NA,NA,TRBV18,TRBJ2-3,CASSPPSRGPSTDTQYF
NA,NA,TRBV2,TRBJ1-1,CASSLGGNTEAFF
once,NA,TRBV7-6,TRBJ1-1,CASSVGPVNTEAFF
NA,NA,TRBV30,TRBJ2-2,CAWSPRRADGELFF
NA,TRBD2,TRBV5-4,TRBJ2-5,CASSLALAGGQETQYF
NA,NA,TRBV19,TRBJ1-2,CATRDGFSGYTF
NA,NA,TRBV5-6,TRBJ2-3,CASSLQGPPDTQYF
NA,TRBD2,TRBV28,TRBJ2-1,CASSPAAGGYYNEQFF
NA,TRBD1,TRBV7-7,TRBJ2-3,CASSFGGRTGPLLF
NA,NA,TRBV28,TRBJ1-5,CASIQEENQPQHF
NA,NA,TRBV5-6,TRBJ1-1,CASRGQGGLPEAFF
NA,NA,TRBV14,TRBJ2-3,CASSQRLSTDTQYF
NA,NA,TRBV4-1,TRBJ1-1,CASSPGDSQHTEAFF
NA,NA,TRBV7-8,TRBJ1-4,CASSLVGGGGTNEKLFF
NA,TRBD2,TRBV28,TRBJ2-7,CASSTQGTSWDEQYF
NA,TRBD2,TRBV6-5,TRBJ2-3,CASSYWGGSTDTQYF
NA,NA,TRBV6-5,TRBJ1-6,CATWDASSYNSPLHF
NA,NA,TRBV18,TRBJ1-1,CASSRGVEAFF
NA,NA,TRBV6-5,TRBJ2-7,CASSRTRDPYEQYF
NA,NA,TRBV7-9,TRBJ2-7,CASSPPLGGKPSYEQYF
NA,TRBD1,TRBV25-1,TRBJ1-2,CASSGGDRDRGLYYGYTF
NA,TRBD1,TRBV10-2,TRBJ1-1,CASSLDRVGTEAFF
NA,NA,TRBV15,TRBJ2-7,CATSRDGNYEQYF
few,NA,TRBV6-5,TRBJ1-2,CATQRGGYYGYTF
NA,NA,TRBV4-2,TRBJ1-3,CASSQTGAQGSGNTIYF
NA,NA,TRBV6-5,TRBJ2-5,CASTNEVETQYF
NA,TRBD2,TRBV6-5,TRBJ2-3,CASSEGLGTDTQYF
once,NA,TRBV21-1,TRBJ1-3,CASSSCLSCQGNLDGNTIYF
NA,TRBD1,TRBV19,TRBJ2-1,CASSTTGIGNEQFF
NA,TRBD1,TRBV5-4,TRBJ1-2,CASSPTLGQAYGYTF
NA,NA,TRBV2,TRBJ2-7,CASSEANEQYF
few,TRBD1,TRBV10-3,TRBJ2-2,CATGQGAITGELFF
NA,TRBD2,TRBV27,TRBJ2-7,CASSSFWGGEQYF
once,NA,TRBV10-3,TRBJ2-2,CAIRGETGELFF
once,NA,TRBV27,TRBJ1-4,CASSQYTAARSEKLFF
NA,NA,TRBV3-1/TRBV3-2,TRBJ1-4,CASSQTLLGREKLFF